This passage covers 9 T cell receptor beta chains from one sample sequenced in a study of blood T cell repertoires in COVID-19. TCRdb keeps only in-frame clones here, not all; method: immunoSEQ multiplex PCR. The table has some 220,000 clones, 85% seen once; the top ten hold 5.1%. Sample: peripheral blood. These receptors were taken from a man between 45 and 60 years old with COVID-19, enrolled during active disease.

This chain joins TRBV4-1 and TRBJ2-7; D is undetermined. Germline CDR1 and CDR2: MGHRA and YSYEKL. Deletions cut 0 bases from V and 4 bases from J, with 7 bases between. This CDR3 comprises 13 residues. CDR3 loop: CASSQDLFYEQYF. The DNA of the CDR3 is TGCGCCAGCAGCCAAGATCTGTTTTACGAGCAGTACTTC.

The chain carries TRBV6-5 and TRBJ1-5; 7 bases line up with TRBD1. This CDR3 comprises 15 residues. The germline gives CDR1 MNHEY, CDR2 SVGAGI. The junction had 7 bases not matched to a gene; V was cut back by 5 bases and J by 3 bases. The CDR3 is CASSPGTANNQPQHF. The DNA for the CDR3 is TGTGCCAGCAGTCCCGGGACAGCCAACAATCAGCCCCAGCATTTT.

The sample holds one count of this clone. This chain connects TRBV25-1 to TRBJ1-5; 9 nucleotides agree with TRBD1. The CDR3 extends over 15 amino acids. Germline V gene lookup returns CDR1 MGHDK and CDR2 SYGVNS. V dropped 8 bases and J dropped 3; count of bases not matched to a gene: 8. Written as DNA, the CDR3 is TGTGCCAGCGGAGACGGGACAGGGATCAATCAGCCCCAGCATTTT. It yields the protein CASGDGTGINQPQHF.

This sequence joins TRBV6-2 or TRBV6-3 and TRBJ2-7; D call uncertain. V lost 2 bases and J 6 bases, leaving 11 bases between the germline ends. The CDR3 has 13 amino acids. Per the germline V gene, CDR1 is MNHEY and CDR2 is SVGEGT. In DNA, the CDR3 is TGTGCCAGCAGTTACGGTCTCCCAGGCGAGCAGTACTTC. Translated, it gives CASSYGLPGEQYF.

V gene TRBV28 combines with J gene TRBJ1-6; 7 nucleotides align to TRBD1. The ends lost 5 bases at V and 4 bases at J; junction bases unmatched: 8. The CDR3 totals 16 residues. Germline V gives CDR1 MDHEN, CDR2 SYDVKM. The CDR3 loop reads CASSPAGGRYNSPLHF. In nucleotides, the CDR3 is TGTGCCAGCAGTCCAGCAGGGGGACGGTATAATTCACCCCTCCACTTT.

The chain combines TRBV10-1 with TRBJ1-2; no clear D gene. The germline V gene has CDR1 WNHNN and CDR2 SYGVQD (reference sequence). The CDR3 extends over 11 amino acids. V lost 11 bases, J lost 4 bases, and 11 bases lay in between. The CDR3 loop is CAPTPGYGYTF. Written as DNA, the CDR3 is TGCGCCCCCACACCGGGCTATGGCTACACCTTC.

The chain recombines TRBV10-3 with TRBJ1-1, with D possibly being TRBD1 (6 bases). V lost 6 bases to trimming and J lost 0 bases, with 17 bases between them. Germline values: CDR1 ENHRY, CDR2 SYGVKD. CDR3 length: 16 residues. The CDR3: CAISNEEQGLNTEAFF. CDR3 DNA sequence: TGTGCCATCAGCAACGAAGAACAGGGTTTGAACACTGAAGCTTTCTTT.

The chain combines TRBV4-2 with TRBJ2-6; 10 positions match TRBD2. This CDR3 has 19 amino acids. V shed 1 base, J shed 0 bases, and the junction held 6 bases outside the gene matches. Germline loops: CDR1 LGHNA, CDR2 YNFKEQ. The CDR3 region has the DNA TGTGCCAGCAGCCAAGTTACTAGCGGGACCAACTCTGGGGCCAACGTCCTGACTTTC. As protein: CASSQVTSGTNSGANVLTF.

V is TRBV12-3 or TRBV12-4 and J is TRBJ1-1; 7 nucleotides line up with TRBD1. The CDR3 runs 11 residues. V gave up 5 bases and J gave up 13 bases; unmatched junction bases: 7. The CDR3: CASSLGQRGFF. CDR3 bases: TGTGCCAGCAGTCTGGGACAGAGGGGTTTCTTT.